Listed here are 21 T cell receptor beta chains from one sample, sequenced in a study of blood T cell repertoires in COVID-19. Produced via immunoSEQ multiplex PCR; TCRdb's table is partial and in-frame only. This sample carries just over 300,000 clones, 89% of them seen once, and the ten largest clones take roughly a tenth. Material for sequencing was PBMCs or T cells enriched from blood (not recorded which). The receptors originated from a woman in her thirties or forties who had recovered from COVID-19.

The CDR3 spells CASSPAGTLNTGELFF. The CDR3 nucleotides are TGTGCCAGCTCACCGGCCGGGACTCTCAACACCGGGGAGCTGTTTTTT. The chain couples TRBV18 to TRBJ2-2; D perhaps matches TRBD2 (6 bases). This CDR3 is built from 16 residues. CDR1 and CDR2 (germline): KGHSH, LQKENI. Deletions cut 3 bases from V and 2 bases from J, with 13 bases between.

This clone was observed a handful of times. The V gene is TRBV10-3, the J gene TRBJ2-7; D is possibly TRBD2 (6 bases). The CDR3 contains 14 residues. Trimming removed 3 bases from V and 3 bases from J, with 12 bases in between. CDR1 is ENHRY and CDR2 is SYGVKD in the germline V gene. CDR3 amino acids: CAISDRGSFYEQYF. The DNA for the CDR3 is TGTGCCATCAGTGACCGGGGGAGTTTCTACGAGCAGTACTTC.

CDR3 DNA: TGTGCCAGCAGCCAGTGGACGCAGCGGGACCACAATGAGCAGTTCTTC. Translation gives CASSQWTQRDHNEQFF. The rearrangement links TRBV7-3 to TRBJ2-1, with 7 bases matching TRBD2. With 5 bases clipped from V and 5 bases from J, the junction kept 12 bases outside the gene matches. The CDR3 length is 16 residues. Germline CDR1 reads SGHTA; CDR2 reads FQGTGA. Combining the CDR3 with reference TRBV7-3 and TRBJ2-1 gives the whole variable domain GAGVSQTPSNKVTEKGKYVELRCDPISGHTALYWYRQSLGQGPEFLIYFQGTGAADDSGLPNDRFFAVRPEGSVSTLKIQRTERGDSAVYLCASSQWTQRDHNEQFFGPGTRLTVL.

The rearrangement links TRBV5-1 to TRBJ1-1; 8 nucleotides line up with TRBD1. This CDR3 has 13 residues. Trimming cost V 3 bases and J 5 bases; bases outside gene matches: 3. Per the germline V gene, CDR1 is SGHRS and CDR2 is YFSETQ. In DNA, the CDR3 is TGCGCCAGCAGCTCGACAGGGGTGACTGAAGCTTTCTTT. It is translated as CASSSTGVTEAFF.

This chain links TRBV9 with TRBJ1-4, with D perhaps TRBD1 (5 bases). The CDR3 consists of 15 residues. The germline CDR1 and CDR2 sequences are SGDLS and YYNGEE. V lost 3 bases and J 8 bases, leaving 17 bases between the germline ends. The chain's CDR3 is CASSALDWGEEKLFF. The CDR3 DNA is TGTGCCAGCAGCGCTCTGGACTGGGGGGAAGAAAAACTGTTTTTT. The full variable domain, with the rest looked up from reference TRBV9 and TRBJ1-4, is DSGVTQTPKHLITATGQRVTLRCSPRSGDLSVYWYQQSLDQGLQFLIQYYNGEERAKGNILERFSAQQFPDLHSELNLSSLELGDSALYFCASSALDWGEEKLFFGSGTQLSVL.

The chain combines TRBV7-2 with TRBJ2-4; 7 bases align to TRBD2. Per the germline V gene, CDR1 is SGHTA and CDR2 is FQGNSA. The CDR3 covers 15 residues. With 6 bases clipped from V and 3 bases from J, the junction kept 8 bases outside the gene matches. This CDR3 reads CASSRRGKDKNIQYF. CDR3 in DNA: TGTGCCAGCAGTCGGCGGGGGAAGGACAAAAACATTCAGTACTTC.

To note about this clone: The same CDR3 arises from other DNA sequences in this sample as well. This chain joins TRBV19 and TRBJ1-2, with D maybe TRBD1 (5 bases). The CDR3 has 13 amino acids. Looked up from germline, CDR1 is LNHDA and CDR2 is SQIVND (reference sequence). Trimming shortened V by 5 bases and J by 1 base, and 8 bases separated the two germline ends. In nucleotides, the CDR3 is TGTGCCAGTAGTGTCGACAGTAACTATGGCTACACCTTC. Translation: CASSVDSNYGYTF.

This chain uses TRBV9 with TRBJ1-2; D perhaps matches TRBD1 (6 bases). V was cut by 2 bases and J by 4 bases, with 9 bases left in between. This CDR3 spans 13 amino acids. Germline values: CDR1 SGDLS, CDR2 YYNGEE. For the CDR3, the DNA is TGTGCCAGCAGCGTCATGGACAGCTATGGCTACACCTTC. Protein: CASSVMDSYGYTF.

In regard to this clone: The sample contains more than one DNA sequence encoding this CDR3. DNA for the CDR3: TGCGCCAGCAGCTCTACTAGCGGGTCCTACGAGCAGTACTTC. Translated, it gives CASSSTSGSYEQYF. This sequence joins TRBV5-1 and TRBJ2-7; TRBD2 aligns across 9 bases. This CDR3 has 14 residues. Germline loops: CDR1 SGHRS, CDR2 YFSETQ. V trimming: 3 bases; J trimming: 1 base; junction bases outside the gene matches: 2.

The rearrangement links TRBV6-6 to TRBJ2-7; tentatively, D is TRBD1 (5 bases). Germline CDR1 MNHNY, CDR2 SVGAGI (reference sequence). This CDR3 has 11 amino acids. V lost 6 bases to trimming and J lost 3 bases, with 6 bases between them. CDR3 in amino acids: CASSDSYEQYF. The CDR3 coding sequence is TGTGCCAGCAGCGACAGCTACGAGCAGTACTTC.

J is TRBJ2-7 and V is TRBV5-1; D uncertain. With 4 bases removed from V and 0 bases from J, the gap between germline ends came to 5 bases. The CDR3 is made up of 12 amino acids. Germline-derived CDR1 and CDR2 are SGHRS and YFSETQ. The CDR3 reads CASSPSSYEQYF. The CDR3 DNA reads TGCGCCAGCAGCCCTAGCTCCTACGAGCAGTACTTC.

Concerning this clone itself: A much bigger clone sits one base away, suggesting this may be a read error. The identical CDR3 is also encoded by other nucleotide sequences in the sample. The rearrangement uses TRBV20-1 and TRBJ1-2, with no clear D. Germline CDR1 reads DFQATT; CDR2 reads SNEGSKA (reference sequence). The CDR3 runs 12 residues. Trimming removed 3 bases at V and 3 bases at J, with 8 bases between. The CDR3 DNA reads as TGCAGTGCTAGTCGCGGGGACTATGGCTACACCTTC. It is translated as CSASRGDYGYTF.

CDR3 sequence reads: CASSLPGYGELFF. The CDR3 DNA is TGTGCCAGCAGCTTACCAGGGTACGGGGAGCTGTTTTTT. This sequence joins TRBV5-4 and TRBJ2-2; a weak D match, TRBD1 (5 bases). Germline values: CDR1 SGHNT, CDR2 YYREEE (reference sequence). Trimming cost V 2 bases and J 7 bases, with 9 bases left between them. CDR3 length: 13 amino acids.

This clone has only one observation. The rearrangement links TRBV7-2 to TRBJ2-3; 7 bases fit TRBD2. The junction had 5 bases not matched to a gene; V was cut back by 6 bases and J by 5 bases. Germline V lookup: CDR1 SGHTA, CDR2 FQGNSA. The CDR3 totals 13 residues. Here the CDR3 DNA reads TGTGCCAGCAGTGGCGGGGGAGGAGATACGCAGTATTTT. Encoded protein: CASSGGGGDTQYF.

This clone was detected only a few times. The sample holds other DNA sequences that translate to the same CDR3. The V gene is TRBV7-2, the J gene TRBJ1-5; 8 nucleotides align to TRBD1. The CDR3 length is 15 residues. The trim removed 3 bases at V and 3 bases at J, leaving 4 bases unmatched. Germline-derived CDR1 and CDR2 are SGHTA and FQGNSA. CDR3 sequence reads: CASSLHRGNNQPQHF. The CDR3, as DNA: TGTGCCAGCAGCTTGCACAGGGGGAACAATCAGCCCCAGCATTTT.

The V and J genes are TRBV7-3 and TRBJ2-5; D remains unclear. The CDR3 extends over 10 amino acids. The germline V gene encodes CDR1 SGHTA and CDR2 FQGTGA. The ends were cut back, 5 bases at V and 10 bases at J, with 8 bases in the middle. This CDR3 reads CASSPKSQYF. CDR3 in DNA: TGTGCCAGCAGCCCCAAGAGCCAGTACTTC.

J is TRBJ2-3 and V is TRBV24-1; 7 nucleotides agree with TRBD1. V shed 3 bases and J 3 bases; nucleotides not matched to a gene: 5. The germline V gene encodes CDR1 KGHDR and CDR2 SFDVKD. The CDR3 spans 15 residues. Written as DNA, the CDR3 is TGTGCCACCAGTGATACAGGGGTTAGGACAGATACGCAGTATTTT. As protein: CATSDTGVRTDTQYF.

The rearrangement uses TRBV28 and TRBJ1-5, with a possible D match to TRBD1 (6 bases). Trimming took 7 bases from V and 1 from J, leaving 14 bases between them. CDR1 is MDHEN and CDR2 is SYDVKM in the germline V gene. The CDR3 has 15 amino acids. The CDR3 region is CASTLGGSSNQPQHF. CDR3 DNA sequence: TGTGCCAGCACCCTTGGGGGCAGCAGCAATCAGCCCCAGCATTTT.

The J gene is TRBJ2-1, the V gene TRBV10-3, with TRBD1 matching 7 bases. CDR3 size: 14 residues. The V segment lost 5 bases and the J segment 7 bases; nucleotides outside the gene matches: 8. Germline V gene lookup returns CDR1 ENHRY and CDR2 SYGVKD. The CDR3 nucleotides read TGTGCCATCAGTCCAGACAGGGACGGGAATGAGCAGTTCTTC. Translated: CAISPDRDGNEQFF.

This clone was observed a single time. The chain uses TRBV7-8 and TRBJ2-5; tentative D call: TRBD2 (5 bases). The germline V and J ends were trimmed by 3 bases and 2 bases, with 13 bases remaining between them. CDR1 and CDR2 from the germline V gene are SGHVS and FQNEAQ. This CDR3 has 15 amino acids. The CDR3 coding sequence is TGTGCCAGCAGCTTCGTACCGGGATCGCAAGAGACCCAGTACTTC. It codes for CASSFVPGSQETQYF.

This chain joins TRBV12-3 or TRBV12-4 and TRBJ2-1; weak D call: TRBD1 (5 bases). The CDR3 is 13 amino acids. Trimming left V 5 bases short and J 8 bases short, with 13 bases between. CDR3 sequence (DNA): TGTGCCAGCAGTCGAGAGAGCAGGGATGAGCAGTTCTTC. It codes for CASSRESRDEQFF.